This is a list of T cell receptor beta chains from one sample in a study of identical twins. TCRdb passed the 5' RACE reads through MiXCR, listing each CDR3 protein once. The sample has 690,000 or so distinct CDR3 sequences; around 8.6% are singletons. The sample was also linked to a second study, of yellow fever vaccine responses in identical twins.

Sequencing was done on a sample of PBMCs. The receptors originated from a young woman in good health. Both conserved end residues are trimmed from each CDR3. The order of the fields is V gene, J gene, CDR3 protein.

TRBV10-3	TRBJ2-7	AISDPPGQTSYEQY
TRBV14	TRBJ1-2	ASSQFWGASSSYT
TRBV28	TRBJ1-5	ASSRTGYQPQH
TRBV27	TRBJ2-3	ASSPRVADTQY
TRBV6-5	TRBJ2-7	ASSYSFGASYEQY
TRBV2	TRBJ2-7	ASSGDRDPLYEQY
TRBV12-3/TRBV12-4	TRBJ2-7	ASSLKRDRGRVLHGMDEQY
TRBV30	TRBJ2-2	AWSVTVAGELF
TRBV28	TRBJ2-1	ASSLSAGTSYNEQF
TRBV25-1	TRBJ1-6	ASSHSYSPLH
TRBV28	TRBJ2-7	ASSQGSTYEQY
TRBV20-1	TRBJ1-2	SASATGRDYGYT
TRBV4-3	TRBJ2-7	ASSQGTRGGNEQY
TRBV18	TRBJ1-2	ASSPGDTGRMKANYGYT
TRBV11-2	TRBJ2-7	ASPPLEGAVLPYEQY
TRBV9	TRBJ2-7	ASSVELGGYEQY
TRBV4-1	TRBJ2-1	ASSEEGTGIHNEQF
TRBV27	TRBJ2-7	ASATQGYEQY
TRBV6-5	TRBJ1-5	ASGTVNQPQH
TRBV6-6	TRBJ2-5	ASEDTQETQY
TRBV9	TRBJ2-7	ASSPGPGGEQY
TRBV11-3	TRBJ2-1	ASSLGFGQRANEQF
TRBV29-1	TRBJ1-1	SVEDFRQRPPEAF
TRBV20-1	TRBJ2-1	SARGSGIYNEQF
TRBV6-6	TRBJ2-3	ATYYTDTQY
TRBV2	TRBJ2-5	ASSESHRAKETQY
TRBV7-3	TRBJ2-3	ASSLTRGGSSSTQY
TRBV19	TRBJ1-5	ASSIQWAGQPQH
TRBV11-2	TRBJ2-5	ASSDSGGARETQY